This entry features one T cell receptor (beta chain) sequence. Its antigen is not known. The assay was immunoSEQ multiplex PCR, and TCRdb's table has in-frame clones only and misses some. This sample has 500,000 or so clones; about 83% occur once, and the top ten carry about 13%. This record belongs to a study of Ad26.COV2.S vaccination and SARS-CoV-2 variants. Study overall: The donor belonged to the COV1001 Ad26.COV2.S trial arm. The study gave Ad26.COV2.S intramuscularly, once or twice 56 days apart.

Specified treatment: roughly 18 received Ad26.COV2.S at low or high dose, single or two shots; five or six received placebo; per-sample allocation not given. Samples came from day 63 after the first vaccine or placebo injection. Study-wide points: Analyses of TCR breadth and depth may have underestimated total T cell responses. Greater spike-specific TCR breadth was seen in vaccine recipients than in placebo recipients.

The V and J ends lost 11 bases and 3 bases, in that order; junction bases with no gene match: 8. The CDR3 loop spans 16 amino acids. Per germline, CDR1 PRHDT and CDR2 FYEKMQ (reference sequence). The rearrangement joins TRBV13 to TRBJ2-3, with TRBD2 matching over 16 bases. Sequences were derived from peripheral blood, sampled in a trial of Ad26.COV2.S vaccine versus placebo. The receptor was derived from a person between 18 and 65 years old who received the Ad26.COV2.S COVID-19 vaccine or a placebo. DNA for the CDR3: TGTGCCTCGGGACTAGCGGGAGGGCCTCCGACAGATACGCAGTATTTT. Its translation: CASGLAGGPPTDTQYF.